This T cell receptor beta chain emerged from a study of shared clonotypes between healthy human individuals. General study findings and limits: The authors expected sequencing depth to affect clonotype sharing among donors.

Produced via immunoSEQ multiplex PCR; TCRdb's table is partial and in-frame only. The profile shows about 2 million clones, over 85% of them singletons. With respect to this clone: Its antigen is unknown.

Naive CD8 isolation took CD45RO-negative cells positively selected for CCR7 and excluded terminally differentiated effector memory CD45RA+ cells. The specimen sequenced was naive CD8+ T cells sorted from blood. This TCR came from a man between 18 and 35 years old in good health.

The CDR3 is CASSLTRQGIYEQYF. In nucleotides, the CDR3 is TGTGCCAGCAGCCTCACGAGGCAGGGGATCTACGAGCAGTACTTC. The chain couples TRBV25-1 to TRBJ2-7; a possible D gene is TRBD1 (6 bases). Germline CDR1 is MGHDK and CDR2 is SYGVNS. The CDR3 is made up of 15 amino acids. V lost 6 bases and J lost 3, with 18 bases in between.